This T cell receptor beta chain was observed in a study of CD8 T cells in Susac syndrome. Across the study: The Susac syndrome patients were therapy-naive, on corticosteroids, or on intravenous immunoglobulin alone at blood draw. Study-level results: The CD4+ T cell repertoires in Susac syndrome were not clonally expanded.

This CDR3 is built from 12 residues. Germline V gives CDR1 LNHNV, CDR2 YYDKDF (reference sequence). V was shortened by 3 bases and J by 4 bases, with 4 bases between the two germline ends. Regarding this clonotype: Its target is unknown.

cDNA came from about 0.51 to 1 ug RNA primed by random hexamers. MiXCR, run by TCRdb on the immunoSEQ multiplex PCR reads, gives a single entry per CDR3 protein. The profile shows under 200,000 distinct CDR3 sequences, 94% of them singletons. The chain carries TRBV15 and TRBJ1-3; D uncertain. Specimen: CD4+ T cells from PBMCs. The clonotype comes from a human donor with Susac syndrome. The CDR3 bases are TGTGCCACCAGCAGTCTGGGAAACACCATATATTTT. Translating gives CATSSLGNTIYF.